This entry lists 19 T cell receptor beta chains sequenced from one sample in a study of CXCR3-negative and CXCR3-positive naive CD8 T cells. Study conclusions and caveats: More hydrophobic TRB CDR3s occurred in CXCR3-positive than in CXCR3-negative naive cells.

Libraries of TRB cDNA were made by 5' RACE and carried UMIs. TCRdb re-called the 5' RACE reads, yielding one record per CDR3 amino acid sequence without DNA. This sample lists some 68,000 distinct CDR3 sequences; its ten largest clones have around 4.9%. These receptors have no known antigen. Sequenced material: naive CXCR3+ CD8+ T cells from blood. Subset indicated: CD45RO-CCR7+CD27+CD95- naive CD8+ T cells expressing CXCR3 (TNR3+). These receptors all come from a human donor in good health. Some clones in this sample may be carry-over from other donors' samples.

The chain is built from TRBV28 and TRBJ2-7; TCRdb names TRBD2, which stays unverified in the absence of DNA. The CDR3 extends over 16 amino acids. Germline V lookup: CDR1 MDHEN, CDR2 SYDVKM. The CDR3 region is CASRSELAGFSYEQYF.

This rearrangement joins TRBV29-1 to TRBJ2-3; TCRdb's assignment of TRBD2 cannot be checked, as there is no DNA. The CDR3 covers 14 residues. Germline lookup yields CDR1 SQVTM and CDR2 ANQGSEA. The CDR3 protein is CSVEDNLVSDTQYF.

The genes are TRBV12-3 or TRBV12-4 and TRBJ1-2; lacking DNA, the TRBD1 call made by TCRdb goes unchecked. This CDR3 has 13 residues. CDR3 sequence: CASSFGGGYGYTF.

The chain links TRBV7-7 to TRBJ2-5; the D call from TCRdb, TRBD2, cannot be confirmed without DNA. The germline CDR1 and CDR2 sequences are SSHAT and FNYEAQ (reference sequence). The CDR3 is made up of 13 amino acids. The CDR3 protein is CASSFAAGETQYF.

This rearrangement joins TRBV19 to TRBJ2-1. The CDR3 runs to 15 residues. Germline assignment: CDR1 LNHDA and CDR2 SQIVND (reference sequence). CDR3 in amino acids: CASCLGGVSYNEQFF.

The chain employs TRBV29-1 and TRBJ2-7; as DNA is missing, the TRBD1 call by TCRdb cannot be tested. This CDR3 contains 14 residues. The germline V gene encodes CDR1 SQVTM and CDR2 ANQGSEA. The CDR3: CSVSGTGPDYEQYF.

This chain connects TRBV29-1 to TRBJ2-7. CDR1 is SQVTM and CDR2 is ANQGSEA in the germline V gene. There are 13 residues in the CDR3. This CDR3 reads CSVEGGEPYEQYF.

The rearrangement uses TRBV7-8 and TRBJ2-7; TCRdb gives TRBD1 as the D gene, but with no DNA this cannot be confirmed. The V gene's germline CDR1 is SGHVS and CDR2 FQNEAQ. The CDR3 has 16 residues. The CDR3 protein is CASSLLPGQGTYEQYF.

The rearrangement joins TRBV29-1 to TRBJ2-5; TCRdb proposes TRBD2, but this gene call is untestable without DNA. The CDR3 runs 17 residues. CDR1 SQVTM and CDR2 ANQGSEA come from the germline V gene. The CDR3 sequence is CSVIGGVSGMVSETQYF.

V usage is TRBV25-1 and J usage is TRBJ2-1; TCRdb lists TRBD2, though no DNA is available to test this call. Germline lookup yields CDR1 MGHDK and CDR2 SYGVNS. The CDR3 extends over 18 amino acids. The CDR3 region is CASSEQRGGPGSYNEQFF.

The CDR3 region is CASSLPSIRDRHNEQFF. V is TRBV28 and J is TRBJ2-1; lacking DNA, the TRBD1 call made by TCRdb goes unchecked. The CDR3 runs to 17 residues. The germline V gene encodes CDR1 MDHEN and CDR2 SYDVKM.

The CDR3 is CASTSGRSEGSYNEQFF. This rearrangement joins TRBV6-2 or TRBV6-3 to TRBJ2-1. This CDR3 comprises 17 residues. Germline CDR1 and CDR2: MNHEY and SVGEGT.

The CDR3 here is CASSSRIQETQYF. V gene TRBV12-3 or TRBV12-4 combines with J gene TRBJ2-5. The CDR3 sequence is 13 residues long.

This chain's CDR3 is CASSQAGTGPYEQYF. This sequence joins TRBV23-1 and TRBJ2-7; TCRdb returns TRBD1, unconfirmable since there is no DNA. TRBV23-1 is given ORF status, its function remaining uncertain. The CDR3 is 15 residues long.

The chain uses TRBV7-8 and TRBJ2-2; without DNA, the TCRdb call of TRBD1 cannot be checked. The CDR3 totals 14 residues. In germline, CDR1 is SGHVS, CDR2 FQNEAQ. The CDR3 sequence is CASSATAGAGELFF.

The chain has TRBV20-1 and TRBJ1-1. The germline V gene has CDR1 DFQATT and CDR2 SNEGSKA (reference sequence). The CDR3 covers 11 residues. CDR3 loop: CSTRRNTEAFF.

The J gene is TRBJ1-1, the V gene TRBV5-1; the TCRdb D gene call, TRBD1, has no DNA to confirm it. The CDR3 is 13 residues long. CDR1 is SGHRS and CDR2 is YFSETQ in the germline V gene. The CDR3 spells CASSLDTGVEAFF.

J is TRBJ2-2 and V is TRBV20-1. The germline V gene encodes CDR1 DFQATT and CDR2 SNEGSKA (reference sequence). CDR3 length: 13 residues. The CDR3: CSARDHTTGELFF.

The rearrangement links TRBV3-1 to TRBJ1-1; TCRdb calls TRBD1, which cannot be checked without DNA. The CDR3 has 15 residues. Germline values: CDR1 LGHDT, CDR2 YNNKEL (reference sequence). This CDR3 is CASSQDTGQNTEAFF.